The 25 T cell receptor beta chains below were found in one sample sequenced in a study of breast tumors, draining lymph nodes, adjacent tissues (dated by TCRdb to about 2016). Libraries were made using multiplex PCR. These reads were obtained on an Illumina HiSeq 2000. Through fastp at Q25 and MiXCR, TCRdb rebuilt clones from the public reads, retaining in-frame beta chains. Rows with one shared CDR3 protein collapse into an entry with the most common genes and DNA. The sample data list 150,000 to 200,000 distinct CDR3 sequences, and 30% to 35% of these were observed just once. The top ten clonotypes cover 3.8% of the sample. Lymph node samples came from the axillary draining lymph nodes of breast cancer patients. The sample comprised axillary lymph node tissue. Every receptor here comes from a female donor with breast cancer. Some clones in this sample may be carry-over from other donors' samples.

The chain uses TRBV19 and TRBJ2-1; 8 bases match TRBD2. From germline, CDR1 is LNHDA and CDR2 SQIVND (reference sequence). The CDR3 totals 16 residues. V gave up 2 bases and J gave up 4 bases; unmatched junction bases: 7. CDR3 sequence: CASSIIGAGDYNEQFF. CDR3 bases: TGTGCCAGTAGTATAATAGGAGCGGGGGATTACAATGAGCAGTTCTTC.

This clonotype was recorded a few times. The CDR3 protein is CSVPGGYTEAFF. Here the CDR3 DNA reads TGCAGCGTACCTGGGGGGTACACTGAAGCTTTCTTT. The V call is TRBV29-1, the J call TRBJ1-1; tentative D call: TRBD1 (5 bases). Germline CDR1 reads SQVTM; CDR2 reads ANQGSEA. The CDR3 is 12 residues long. V lost 6 bases and J 3 bases, leaving 11 bases between the germline ends. Full variable domain (rest looked up from reference TRBV29-1 and TRBJ1-1): SAVISQKPSRDICQRGTSLTIQCQVDSQVTMMFWYRQQPGQSLTLIATANQGSEATYESGFVIDKFPISRPNLTFSTLTVSNMSPEDSSIYLCSVPGGYTEAFFGQGTRLTVV.

In regard to this clonotype: A single base separates this from a much larger clone, so it may be a read error. V is TRBV28 and J is TRBJ1-3; D is uncertain. The CDR3 is 12 amino acids. Trimming removed 8 bases from V and 5 bases from J, with 10 bases in between. Germline V gene data show CDR1 as MDHEN and CDR2 as SYDVKM. The CDR3 loop reads CASGPSRNTIYF. Here the CDR3 DNA reads TGTGCCAGCGGTCCTAGCAGAAACACCATATATTTT.

The chain combines TRBV11-2 with TRBJ2-3; 8 nucleotides align to TRBD2. The CDR3 length is 15 residues. Looked up from germline, CDR1 is SGHAT and CDR2 is FQNNGV. Trimming cost V 4 bases and J 4 bases; bases outside gene matches: 7. The DNA for the CDR3 is TGTGCCAGCAGCTCGTATCGGGGGGGAGCAGATACGCAGTATTTT. Amino acid sequence: CASSSYRGGADTQYF.

This clonotype has at least ten counts. This CDR3 reads CASSEVVGLVGDTQYF. The CDR3 bases are TGTGCCAGCAGTGAAGTTGTGGGACTAGTGGGAGATACGCAGTATTTT. The J gene is TRBJ2-3, the V gene TRBV2; 8 nucleotides line up with TRBD2. The germline CDR1 and CDR2 sequences are SNHLY and FYNNEI. This CDR3 is 16 amino acids long. The V gene end was trimmed by 1 base and the J gene end by 5 bases; junction bases not matched to a gene: 8.

The chain carries TRBV5-1 and TRBJ1-1, with TRBD1 matching 7 bases. V was pared by 5 bases and J by 2 bases, with 12 bases of the junction left unmatched. The length of the CDR3 is 16 residues. Germline V gene lookup returns CDR1 SGHRS and CDR2 YFSETQ. CDR3 sequence (DNA): TGCGCCAGCAGTGAAGGGGGCAGGGAGCAAAACACTGAAGCTTTCTTT. It yields the protein CASSEGGREQNTEAFF. The full variable domain, with the rest looked up from reference TRBV5-1 and TRBJ1-1, is KAGVTQTPRYLIKTRGQQVTLSCSPISGHRSVSWYQQTPGQGLQFLFEYFSETQRNKGNFPGRFSGRQFSNSRSEMNVSTLELGDSALYLCASSEGGREQNTEAFFGQGTRLTVV.

This clonotype was seen repeatedly, ten times or more. The rearrangement joins TRBV6-5 to TRBJ1-3; D is possibly TRBD1 (6 bases). The V end lost 6 bases, the J end lost 4 bases, and 13 bases lay between the germline ends. The CDR3 runs to 14 residues. The V gene's germline CDR1 is MNHEY and CDR2 SVGAGI. The CDR3 loop reads CASRPSGQGNTIYF. The CDR3 region has the DNA TGTGCCAGCAGACCGAGCGGACAGGGAAACACCATATATTTT.

This chain uses TRBV24-1 with TRBJ2-1, with D perhaps assigned TRBD1 or TRBD2 (7 bases each). The germline gives CDR1 KGHDR, CDR2 SFDVKD. The V end was cut by 4 bases, the J end by 5 bases, with 20 bases between. CDR3 length: 17 residues. The CDR3 protein is CATSDRGGGGFHNEQFF. Written as DNA, the CDR3 is TGTGCCACCAGTGACCGGGGAGGGGGCGGGTTCCACAATGAGCAGTTCTTC.

This clonotype was seen ten or more times. J is TRBJ2-1 and V is TRBV6-5; D remains ambiguous. V gave up 4 bases and J gave up 4 bases, with 8 bases separating them. The germline V gene has CDR1 MNHEY and CDR2 SVGAGI. This CDR3 has 13 residues. This CDR3 is CASSFRRYNEQFF. The CDR3 DNA follows: TGTGCCAGCAGTTTTAGGAGATACAATGAGCAGTTCTTC.

At least ten counts were recorded for this clonotype. This sequence joins TRBV6-6 and TRBJ1-5, with D hard to call. Germline assignment: CDR1 MNHNY and CDR2 SVGAGI (reference sequence). The V and J ends lost 6 bases and 8 bases respectively, with 8 bases between them. The CDR3 covers 11 residues. The CDR3 sequence is CASSADEPQHF. In nucleotides, the CDR3 is TGTGCCAGCAGCGCAGATGAGCCCCAGCATTTT.

The chain links TRBV3-1 to TRBJ1-2; 7 bases are shared with TRBD1. Germline lookup yields CDR1 LGHDT and CDR2 YNNKEL (reference sequence). Trimming cost V 9 bases and J 7 bases; bases outside gene matches: 14. This CDR3 region has 14 residues. CDR3 region: CASGQVYRGGGYTF. In nucleotides, the CDR3 is TGTGCCAGTGGCCAAGTCTACAGGGGTGGTGGCTACACCTTC.

This clonotype was seen ten or more times. A read error is possible here, since a much larger clone lies one base away. The J gene is TRBJ2-2, the V gene TRBV6-2 or TRBV6-3; 8 nucleotides match TRBD2. With V trimmed by 5 bases and J by 4 bases, 3 bases remained unmatched. The CDR3 consists of 14 residues. The germline CDR1 and CDR2 sequences are MNHEY and SVGEGT. CDR3 sequence (DNA): TGTGCCAGCAGTCCCGGGACTAGCACCGGGGAGCTGTTTTTT. This translates into CASSPGTSTGELFF.

This clonotype was counted ten times or more. This chain uses TRBV24-1 with TRBJ2-1; 9 positions match TRBD2. The trim removed 3 bases at V and 15 bases at J, leaving 5 bases unmatched. This CDR3 spans 12 amino acids. Looked up from germline, CDR1 is KGHDR and CDR2 is SFDVKD. The CDR3 region is CATSDRAGGPFF. CDR3 sequence (DNA): TGTGCCACCAGTGATCGCGCGGGGGGGCCGTTCTTC.

This clonotype showed up many times. The chain uses TRBV9 and TRBJ1-4; TRBD1 agrees at 9 bases. V lost 4 bases, J lost 5 bases, and 6 bases stayed unmatched. The CDR3 is 15 amino acids. CDR1 and CDR2 (germline): SGDLS, YYNGEE. This CDR3 reads CASSLQTGGNEKLFF. In DNA, the CDR3 is TGTGCCAGCAGCCTTCAGACAGGGGGGAATGAAAAACTGTTTTTT.

Ten or more counts support this clonotype. The chain employs TRBV14 and TRBJ2-5, with 7 bases fitting TRBD1. CDR1 is SGHDN and CDR2 is FVKESK in the germline V gene. The CDR3 is made up of 15 amino acids. With V trimmed by 4 bases and J by 0 bases, 5 bases remained unmatched. CDR3 sequence: CASSLGQDYQETQYF. CDR3 bases: TGTGCCAGCAGCCTCGGACAGGACTACCAAGAGACCCAGTACTTC.

This clonotype was counted at least ten times. The rearrangement uses TRBV10-3 and TRBJ2-1; D unresolved. V shed 6 bases and J shed 8 bases, with 8 bases lying between them. Germline-derived CDR1 and CDR2 are ENHRY and SYGVKD. This CDR3 has 11 amino acids. The CDR3 loop is CAISPADEQFF. CDR3 nucleotide sequence: TGTGCCATCAGCCCGGCCGATGAGCAGTTCTTC.

This clonotype was detected ten times or more. This chain joins TRBV9 and TRBJ2-1; no definite D call. Trimming pared 0 bases from V and 4 bases from J, leaving 11 bases between. CDR3 size: 15 residues. CDR1 and CDR2 (germline): SGDLS, YYNGEE. The CDR3 reads CASSVVKGGYNEQFF. CDR3 sequence (DNA): TGTGCCAGCAGCGTAGTGAAGGGCGGTTACAATGAGCAGTTCTTC. The entire variable domain, with the rest obtained from reference TRBV9 and TRBJ2-1, is as follows: DSGVTQTPKHLITATGQRVTLRCSPRSGDLSVYWYQQSLDQGLQFLIQYYNGEERAKGNILERFSAQQFPDLHSELNLSSLELGDSALYFCASSVVKGGYNEQFFGPGTRLTVL.

This clonotype was picked up many times. This sequence joins TRBV7-9 and TRBJ2-1; TRBD1 might be the D (6 bases). CDR3 length: 15 residues. The germline V and J ends were trimmed by 4 bases and 11 bases, with 21 bases remaining between them. CDR1 is SEHNR and CDR2 is FQNEAQ in the germline V gene (reference sequence). The chain's CDR3 is CASSSLDSRVRKQFF. The CDR3 DNA sequence: TGTGCCAGCAGCTCCTTGGACAGCCGCGTTCGGAAGCAGTTCTTC.

This clonotype was picked up many times. The genes are TRBV20-1 and TRBJ2-5, with 7 bases matching TRBD1. J gave up 4 bases and V 1 base, and 6 bases lay outside the gene matches. The CDR3 runs to 14 residues. Germline loops: CDR1 DFQATT, CDR2 SNEGSKA (reference sequence). CDR3 protein: CSARVAGGVETQYF. The CDR3 DNA is TGCAGTGCTAGAGTCGCAGGGGGAGTAGAGACCCAGTACTTC.

This clonotype was found many times. This sequence joins TRBV7-3 and TRBJ2-7, with D maybe TRBD2 (6 bases). The germline CDR1 and CDR2 sequences are SGHTA and FQGTGA. The V end lost 2 bases, the J end lost 7 bases, and 12 bases lay between the germline ends. This CDR3 has 13 residues. CDR3 bases: TGTGCCAGCAGCTTAGGGGTCGGGGGAGAGCAGTACTTC. As protein: CASSLGVGGEQYF.

This clonotype was picked up many times. The rearrangement uses TRBV10-3 and TRBJ2-5; 7 nucleotides align to TRBD1. J was trimmed by 5 bases and V by 3 bases; bases with no gene match: 9. Germline values: CDR1 ENHRY, CDR2 SYGVKD. The CDR3 is 15 residues long. For the CDR3, the DNA is TGTGCCATCAGTGACGGATTCCGGGACAGCGAGACCCAGTACTTC. Translated: CAISDGFRDSETQYF.

A note on this clonotype: This may be a read error: a much more frequent sequence differs by one nucleotide. The genes are TRBV2 and TRBJ1-4; TRBD1 is a possible D gene (5 bases). The germline V gene encodes CDR1 SNHLY and CDR2 FYNNEI. This CDR3 has 13 residues. CDR3 nucleotide sequence: TGTGCCGGCAGTGATGGGGCCAATGAAAAACTGTTTTTT. It translates to CAGSDGANEKLFF.

On this clonotype: The junction does not match germline at one end; this may be a read error. This chain connects TRBV29-1 to TRBJ2-1, with D possibly being TRBD2 (6 bases). This CDR3 comprises 16 residues. The V gene's germline CDR1 is SQVTM and CDR2 ANQGSEA. In nucleotides, the CDR3 is TGCAGCGCACTAATTCCGGGACTCAGCTCCTACGATGAGCAGTCCTTC. It specifies CSALIPGLSSYDEQSF.

This clonotype has at least ten counts. The chain employs TRBV19 and TRBJ2-5; 8 bases agree with TRBD2. The length of the CDR3 is 16 residues. The junction had 13 bases not matched to a gene; V was cut back by 5 bases and J by 5 bases. Germline V gene lookup returns CDR1 LNHDA and CDR2 SQIVND (reference sequence). CDR3 DNA sequence: TGTGCCAGTAGTGAGCTAGCGGGTTCTTGGGAGGAGACCCAGTACTTC. It specifies CASSELAGSWEETQYF.

This clonotype was detected once. The chain links TRBV10-3 to TRBJ1-4, with TRBD1 matching 9 bases. The V gene's germline CDR1 is ENHRY and CDR2 SYGVKD. This CDR3 has 13 amino acids. Trimming cost V 7 bases and J 5 bases; bases outside gene matches: 2. The CDR3 DNA reads TGTGCCATCACAGGACAGGGGAATGAAAAACTGTTTTTT. This translates into CAITGQGNEKLFF.